This T cell receptor (beta chain) originates from a study of siplizumab effects on memory and regulatory T cells. The CDR3 has 13 amino acids. The V end lost 2 bases, the J end lost 7 bases, and 14 bases lay between the germline ends. Germline CDR1 and CDR2: GTSNPN and SVGIG (reference sequence). Profiled with immunoSEQ multiplex PCR; TCRdb holds only in-frame clones, not every one. The table has 75,000 to 100,000 clones, approximately 93% seen once. This chain connects TRBV30 to TRBJ2-5; perhaps TRBD1 as D (5 bases). The TCR comes from a human donor in good health. Sequencing input: non-Treg CD4+ T cells sorted from blood. This CDR3 reads CAWSKDNIWTQYF. For the CDR3, the DNA is TGTGCCTGGAGTAAGGACAATATCTGGACCCAGTACTTC. Full variable domain (remainder filled in from reference TRBV30 and TRBJ2-5): SQTIHQWPATLVQPVGSPLSLECTVEGTSNPNLYWYRQAAGRGLQLLFYSVGIGQISSEVPQNLSASRPQDRQFILSSKKLLLSDSGFYLCAWSKDNIWTQYFGPGTRLLVL.